This is a list of T cell receptor beta chains from one sample in a study of post-analysis software for immune sequencing data. TCRdb analysed the PCR reads with MiXCR anew, one entry per CDR3 protein. Of around 500,000 distinct CDR3 sequences in the sample, roughly 34% were seen once. The specimen sequenced was blood. The origin of the receptors is a girl younger than 18 with multiple sclerosis. The CDR3 runs from the conserved cysteine through the conserved F or W. Each record gives: V gene, D gene, J gene, clone size, CDR3 protein, CDR3 DNA. A D gene is named only where the DNA matches it firmly. Rows give clone size only sometimes, using once, few, many, or a class for an expanded clone.

v_call: TRBV2; d_call: TRBD1; j_call: TRBJ1-2; clone_size: few; cdr3_aa: CASSDEDRGNYGYTF; cdr3_nt: TGTGCCAGCAGTGATGAGGACAGGGGAAACTATGGCTACACCTTC
v_call: TRBV9; d_call: TRBD2; j_call: TRBJ2-7; clone_size: .; cdr3_aa: CASSVGTTTYEQYF; cdr3_nt: TGTGCCAGCAGCGTCGGGACTACCACCTACGAGCAGTACTTC
v_call: TRBV7-9; d_call: .; j_call: TRBJ1-2; clone_size: .; cdr3_aa: CASSSQTINYGYTF; cdr3_nt: TGTGCCAGCAGCTCCCAGACGATCAACTATGGCTACACCTTC
v_call: TRBV20-1; d_call: .; j_call: TRBJ2-1; clone_size: .; cdr3_aa: CRARAQANEQFF; cdr3_nt: TGCAGGGCTAGAGCGCAGGCCAATGAGCAGTTCTTC
v_call: TRBV7-9; d_call: .; j_call: TRBJ1-4; clone_size: .; cdr3_aa: CASSPWIPTNEKLFF; cdr3_nt: TGTGCCAGCAGCCCCTGGATTCCAACTAATGAAAAACTGTTTTTT
v_call: TRBV6-5; d_call: TRBD1; j_call: TRBJ2-7; clone_size: .; cdr3_aa: CASSYSKLGQTYEQYF; cdr3_nt: TGTGCCAGCAGTTACTCCAAACTGGGACAGACCTACGAGCAGTACTTC
v_call: TRBV20-1; d_call: TRBD1; j_call: TRBJ1-2; clone_size: once; cdr3_aa: CSASPTGFNYGYTF; cdr3_nt: TGCAGTGCTAGCCCGACAGGGTTTAACTATGGCTACACCTTC
v_call: TRBV14; d_call: .; j_call: TRBJ2-7; clone_size: .; cdr3_aa: CASSQNSLYEQYF; cdr3_nt: TGTGCCAGCAGCCAGAACAGCCTCTACGAGCAGTACTTC
v_call: TRBV6-6; d_call: TRBD2; j_call: TRBJ2-1; clone_size: few; cdr3_aa: CASSRGASGGKYNEQFF; cdr3_nt: TGTGCCAGCAGCAGAGGTGCGAGCGGGGGGAAATACAATGAGCAGTTCTTC
v_call: TRBV29-1; d_call: .; j_call: TRBJ1-2; clone_size: .; cdr3_aa: CSVVAPGALYGYTF; cdr3_nt: TGCAGCGTTGTGGCCCCCGGGGCTCTCTATGGCTACACCTTC
v_call: TRBV10-1; d_call: .; j_call: TRBJ1-1; clone_size: .; cdr3_aa: CATDLSTEAFF; cdr3_nt: TGCGCCACGGATCTCTCAACTGAAGCTTTCTTT
v_call: TRBV12-3/TRBV12-4; d_call: TRBD2; j_call: TRBJ2-1; clone_size: .; cdr3_aa: CASSFIGLAANYNEQFF; cdr3_nt: TGTGCCAGCAGTTTCATTGGACTAGCAGCTAACTACAATGAGCAGTTCTTC
v_call: TRBV5-1; d_call: .; j_call: TRBJ2-5; clone_size: .; cdr3_aa: CASSYDPGRKETQYF; cdr3_nt: TGCGCCAGCAGCTACGACCCGGGACGTAAAGAGACCCAGTACTTC
v_call: TRBV2; d_call: .; j_call: TRBJ2-5; clone_size: few; cdr3_aa: CASSEGGPGLETQYF; cdr3_nt: TGTGCCAGCAGTGAAGGAGGGCCGGGACTCGAGACCCAGTACTTC
v_call: TRBV7-6; d_call: TRBD2; j_call: TRBJ2-3; clone_size: few; cdr3_aa: CASSREWGGRTDTQYF; cdr3_nt: TGTGCCAGCAGCCGAGAATGGGGGGGACGCACAGATACGCAGTATTTT
v_call: TRBV6-6; d_call: TRBD1; j_call: TRBJ2-5; clone_size: .; cdr3_aa: CASRRDRGQETQYF; cdr3_nt: TGTGCCAGCAGACGGGACAGGGGGCAAGAGACCCAGTACTTC
v_call: TRBV12-3/TRBV12-4; d_call: TRBD1; j_call: TRBJ2-3; clone_size: few; cdr3_aa: CASSQGTGKTDTQYF; cdr3_nt: TGTGCCAGCAGCCAAGGGACAGGGAAAACAGATACGCAGTATTTT
v_call: TRBV18; d_call: TRBD1; j_call: TRBJ2-1; clone_size: .; cdr3_aa: CASSRDSYEQFF; cdr3_nt: TGTGCCAGCTCACGGGACAGCTATGAGCAGTTCTTC
v_call: TRBV3-1; d_call: TRBD2; j_call: TRBJ2-1; clone_size: .; cdr3_aa: CASSRSSGGAKNEQFF; cdr3_nt: TGTGCCAGCAGCCGCTCTAGCGGGGGGGCGAAAAATGAGCAGTTCTTC
v_call: TRBV4-1; d_call: .; j_call: TRBJ1-2; clone_size: few; cdr3_aa: CASSQAEGYYGYTF; cdr3_nt: TGCGCCAGCAGCCAAGCGGAGGGTTACTATGGCTACACCTTC
v_call: TRBV15; d_call: .; j_call: TRBJ2-5; clone_size: many; cdr3_aa: CATSAVRGTQYF; cdr3_nt: TGTGCCACCTCTGCGGTTCGGGGGACCCAGTACTTC
v_call: TRBV12-3/TRBV12-4; d_call: .; j_call: TRBJ1-3; clone_size: .; cdr3_aa: CASSLSRGNTIYF; cdr3_nt: TGTGCCAGCAGCTTAAGCCGGGGAAACACCATATATTTT
v_call: TRBV4-1; d_call: TRBD1; j_call: TRBJ2-5; clone_size: .; cdr3_aa: CASSPQGAKETQYF; cdr3_nt: TGCGCCAGCAGCCCCCAGGGGGCCAAAGAGACCCAGTACTTC
v_call: TRBV7-8; d_call: .; j_call: TRBJ1-6; clone_size: few; cdr3_aa: CASTQGNSPLHF; cdr3_nt: TGTGCCAGCACCCAGGGGAATTCACCCCTCCACTTT
v_call: TRBV20-1; d_call: TRBD1; j_call: TRBJ2-1; clone_size: .; cdr3_aa: CSARDRDRGQLRSYNEQFF; cdr3_nt: TGCAGTGCTAGAGATAGGGACAGGGGCCAACTCCGCTCCTACAATGAGCAGTTCTTC
v_call: TRBV5-5; d_call: .; j_call: TRBJ1-5; clone_size: .; cdr3_aa: CASSFSGQNNQPQHF; cdr3_nt: TGTGCCAGCAGCTTTTCTGGTCAGAACAATCAGCCCCAGCATTTT
v_call: TRBV10-3; d_call: TRBD1; j_call: TRBJ1-3; clone_size: once; cdr3_aa: CAISSSRGPGNTIYF; cdr3_nt: TGTGCCATCAGCTCAAGCAGGGGGCCCGGAAACACCATATATTTT
v_call: TRBV12-3/TRBV12-4; d_call: .; j_call: TRBJ2-3; clone_size: .; cdr3_aa: CASRPQSTDTQYF; cdr3_nt: TGTGCCAGCAGGCCTCAAAGCACAGATACGCAGTATTTT
v_call: TRBV4-1; d_call: TRBD2; j_call: TRBJ2-3; clone_size: few; cdr3_aa: CASSQPHRELAGVWADTQYF; cdr3_nt: TGCGCCAGCAGCCAACCACATCGGGAGCTAGCGGGGGTTTGGGCAGATACGCAGTATTTT
v_call: TRBV5-1; d_call: .; j_call: TRBJ2-1; clone_size: .; cdr3_aa: CASSPPKGPSYNEQFF; cdr3_nt: TGCGCCAGCAGCCCCCCAAAAGGACCCTCCTACAATGAGCAGTTCTTC
v_call: TRBV7-3; d_call: .; j_call: TRBJ2-5; clone_size: .; cdr3_aa: CASSQGLSETQYF; cdr3_nt: TGTGCCAGCAGCCAAGGACTTTCCGAGACCCAGTACTTC
v_call: TRBV10-3; d_call: TRBD1; j_call: TRBJ1-1; clone_size: .; cdr3_aa: CAISQGVNTEAFF; cdr3_nt: TGTGCCATCAGTCAGGGGGTGAACACTGAAGCTTTCTTT
v_call: TRBV5-1; d_call: .; j_call: TRBJ2-5; clone_size: .; cdr3_aa: CASSRNDGQETQYF; cdr3_nt: TGCGCCAGCAGCAGAAACGACGGACAAGAGACCCAGTACTTC
v_call: TRBV5-1; d_call: .; j_call: TRBJ2-7; clone_size: .; cdr3_aa: CASSGLPELSYEQYF; cdr3_nt: TGCGCCAGCAGCGGCCTACCGGAACTCTCCTACGAGCAGTACTTC
v_call: TRBV6-2/TRBV6-3; d_call: TRBD1; j_call: TRBJ2-7; clone_size: .; cdr3_aa: CASSYPARTGSYEQYF; cdr3_nt: TGTGCCAGCAGTTACCCGGCGAGGACAGGGTCCTACGAGCAGTACTTC
v_call: TRBV12-3/TRBV12-4; d_call: TRBD1; j_call: TRBJ2-5; clone_size: few; cdr3_aa: CASSLRTGRPETQYF; cdr3_nt: TGTGCCAGCAGTTTAAGGACAGGGAGGCCAGAGACCCAGTACTTC
v_call: TRBV14; d_call: TRBD1; j_call: TRBJ1-4; clone_size: .; cdr3_aa: CASSQLQGLLREKLFF; cdr3_nt: TGTGCCAGCAGCCAGTTACAGGGGTTGTTACGCGAAAAACTGTTTTTT
v_call: TRBV29-1; d_call: .; j_call: TRBJ2-1; clone_size: .; cdr3_aa: CSVPGHSYNEQFF; cdr3_nt: TGCAGCGTTCCGGGACACTCCTACAATGAGCAGTTCTTC
v_call: TRBV7-9; d_call: .; j_call: TRBJ1-1; clone_size: .; cdr3_aa: CTSLGGPGNTEAFF; cdr3_nt: TGTACCAGCCTGGGGGGGCCTGGGAACACTGAAGCTTTCTTT
v_call: TRBV10-3; d_call: .; j_call: TRBJ2-7; clone_size: .; cdr3_aa: CAISMFLGSSYEQYF; cdr3_nt: TGTGCCATCAGTATGTTTTTGGGAAGCTCCTACGAGCAGTACTTC
v_call: TRBV29-1; d_call: .; j_call: TRBJ1-2; clone_size: .; cdr3_aa: CSALSQVGYTF; cdr3_nt: TGCAGCGCCCTTTCCCAGGTGGGCTACACCTTC
v_call: TRBV4-1; d_call: .; j_call: TRBJ2-7; clone_size: few; cdr3_aa: CASSQGLGTTYEQYF; cdr3_nt: TGCGCCAGCAGCCAAGGGCTGGGTACCACCTACGAGCAGTACTTC
v_call: TRBV7-3; d_call: .; j_call: TRBJ2-3; clone_size: .; cdr3_aa: CASSFPLKTVSSTDTQYF; cdr3_nt: TGTGCCAGCAGCTTCCCTCTTAAGACTGTCTCTAGCACAGATACGCAGTATTTT
v_call: TRBV7-6; d_call: .; j_call: TRBJ2-3; clone_size: .; cdr3_aa: CASSQQAPPDTQYF; cdr3_nt: TGTGCCAGCAGCCAACAGGCGCCCCCGGATACGCAGTATTTT
v_call: TRBV7-2; d_call: TRBD1; j_call: TRBJ1-4; clone_size: .; cdr3_aa: CASSAVRGPGEKLFF; cdr3_nt: TGTGCCAGCAGCGCAGTCAGGGGGCCGGGAGAAAAACTGTTTTTT
v_call: TRBV5-1; d_call: TRBD2; j_call: TRBJ2-5; clone_size: .; cdr3_aa: CASSLVLAGSQETQYF; cdr3_nt: TGCGCCAGCAGCTTGGTCTTAGCGGGGAGCCAAGAGACCCAGTACTTC
v_call: TRBV27; d_call: TRBD1; j_call: TRBJ1-2; clone_size: .; cdr3_aa: CASSPGTGDYYGYTF; cdr3_nt: TGTGCCAGCAGCCCCGGGACAGGAGACTACTATGGCTACACCTTC
v_call: TRBV6-5; d_call: .; j_call: TRBJ1-4; clone_size: .; cdr3_aa: CASSYNRAEKLFF; cdr3_nt: TGTGCCAGCAGTTACAACCGGGCCGAAAAACTGTTTTTT
v_call: TRBV3-1; d_call: .; j_call: TRBJ2-1; clone_size: .; cdr3_aa: CASSQDLSQGEQFF; cdr3_nt: TGTGCCAGCAGCCAAGATCTTAGCCAGGGTGAGCAGTTCTTC
v_call: TRBV10-3; d_call: TRBD1; j_call: TRBJ2-7; clone_size: .; cdr3_aa: CAISVQGEYNEQYF; cdr3_nt: TGTGCCATCAGTGTACAGGGGGAATACAATGAGCAGTACTTC
v_call: TRBV9; d_call: .; j_call: TRBJ2-3; clone_size: few; cdr3_aa: CASSVMTDTQYF; cdr3_nt: TGTGCCAGCAGCGTAATGACAGATACGCAGTATTTT
v_call: TRBV20-1; d_call: .; j_call: TRBJ2-3; clone_size: few; cdr3_aa: CSARPFGDTQYF; cdr3_nt: TGCAGTGCTAGGCCCTTCGGAGATACGCAGTATTTT
v_call: TRBV7-9; d_call: .; j_call: TRBJ1-2; clone_size: few; cdr3_aa: CASSLAITGLDYYGYTF; cdr3_nt: TGTGCCAGCAGCTTAGCGATAACAGGGTTGGACTACTATGGCTACACCTTC
v_call: TRBV19; d_call: .; j_call: TRBJ2-3; clone_size: .; cdr3_aa: CASRTDGTDTQYF; cdr3_nt: TGTGCCAGTAGGACGGACGGCACAGATACGCAGTATTTT
v_call: TRBV10-3; d_call: TRBD1; j_call: TRBJ1-6; clone_size: .; cdr3_aa: CAIRGHSGTGCSPLHF; cdr3_nt: TGTGCCATCAGGGGTCACTCCGGGACAGGGTGCTCACCCCTCCACTTT
v_call: TRBV10-3; d_call: TRBD1; j_call: TRBJ1-4; clone_size: .; cdr3_aa: CAISRDRGSNEKLFF; cdr3_nt: TGTGCCATCAGCCGGGACAGGGGATCTAATGAAAAACTGTTTTTT
v_call: TRBV10-3; d_call: .; j_call: TRBJ1-2; clone_size: few; cdr3_aa: CAISESGRSGYTF; cdr3_nt: TGTGCCATCAGTGAGTCAGGTCGGTCAGGCTACACCTTC
v_call: TRBV28; d_call: .; j_call: TRBJ2-7; clone_size: .; cdr3_aa: CASRHGIQGWGEQYF; cdr3_nt: TGTGCCAGCAGACATGGAATCCAGGGTTGGGGTGAGCAGTACTTC
v_call: TRBV2; d_call: .; j_call: TRBJ2-1; clone_size: .; cdr3_aa: CASSPRTVLSMEQFF; cdr3_nt: TGTGCCAGCAGTCCTAGGACAGTCCTTTCGATGGAGCAGTTCTTC
v_call: TRBV5-1; d_call: .; j_call: TRBJ2-1; clone_size: .; cdr3_aa: CASSFFQGGDEQFF; cdr3_nt: TGCGCCAGCAGCTTCTTTCAGGGGGGAGATGAGCAGTTCTTC